The clone carrying this T cell receptor beta chain has a handful of counts. The antigen remains undetermined. The V end lost 7 bases, the J end lost 8 bases, and 6 bases lay between the germline ends. Per the germline V gene, CDR1 is MRHNA and CDR2 is SNTAGT. The CDR3 is 11 residues long. This sample was taken from a study of T-cell memory formation after mild COVID-19. Study-wide results and caveats: Contracting CD8+ clones were enriched in EMRA, CD4+ mainly in CM and EM. Specificity for SARS-CoV-2 was not confirmed among the second-wave clones peaking on day 37. Certain responding clones were present in pre-infection memory, suggesting participation of cross-reactive memory.

Via MiXCR, TCRdb re-called the 5' RACE reads, giving one row per CDR3 protein. The sample has almost 350,000 distinct CDR3 sequences; 20% to 25% are singletons. This chain links TRBV6-4 with TRBJ1-6; no clear D gene. This clonotype originated in a man younger than 30 who had mild COVID-19 (a few samples of this study predate the infection). Cell type and time point are not known. Sequenced material: PBMCs or a T cell subset sorted from them (not recorded which). CDR3 loop: CASTSDSPLHF. The CDR3 nucleotides read TGTGCCAGCACCTCCGATTCACCCCTCCACTTT.